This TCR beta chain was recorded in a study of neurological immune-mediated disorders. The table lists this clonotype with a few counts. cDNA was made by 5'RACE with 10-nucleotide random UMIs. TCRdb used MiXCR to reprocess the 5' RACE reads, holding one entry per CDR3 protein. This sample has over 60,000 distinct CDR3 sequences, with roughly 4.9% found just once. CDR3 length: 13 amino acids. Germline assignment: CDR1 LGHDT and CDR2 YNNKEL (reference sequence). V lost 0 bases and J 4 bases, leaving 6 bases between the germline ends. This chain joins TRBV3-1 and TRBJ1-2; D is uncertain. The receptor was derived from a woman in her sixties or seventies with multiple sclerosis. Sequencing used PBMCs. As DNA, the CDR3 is TGTGCCAGCAGCCAAGATCTAGTCTATGGCTACACCTTC. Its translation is CASSQDLVYGYTF. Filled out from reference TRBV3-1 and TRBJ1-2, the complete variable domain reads DTAVSQTPKYLVTQMGNDKSIKCEQNLGHDTMYWYKQDSKKFLKIMFSYNNKELIINETVPNRFSPKSPDKAHLNLHINSLELGDSAVYFCASSQDLVYGYTFGSGTRLTVV.